These T cell receptor beta chains were read from a single sample in a study of T cell changes during pregnancy in multiple sclerosis. Sequencing was performed with immunoSEQ multiplex PCR; in TCRdb, only in-frame clones are kept and a portion is missing. The data hold about 40,000 clones, with around 94% observed a single time. The source was peripheral blood, collected in the third trimester of pregnancy. The receptors shown here come from a female donor with multiple sclerosis, enrolled in a pregnancy study. The CDR3 runs from the conserved cysteine through the conserved F or W. The order of the fields is J gene, clone size, D gene, V gene, CDR3 DNA, CDR3 protein. The D gene is left open where the match is weak. Clone size is stated in some rows and not others, as once, few, many or a class when expanded.

j_call: TRBJ2-1; clone_size: NA; d_call: NA; v_call: TRBV23-1; cdr3_nt: TGCGCCTCAGGGGACCCTTGGGGCAATGAGCAGTTCTTC; cdr3_aa: CASGDPWGNEQFF
j_call: TRBJ2-2; clone_size: NA; d_call: NA; v_call: TRBV7-9; cdr3_nt: TGTGCCAGCAGCTTACGGACATCCCCGAACACCGGGGAGCTGTTTTTT; cdr3_aa: CASSLRTSPNTGELFF
j_call: TRBJ2-6; clone_size: NA; d_call: NA; v_call: TRBV6-5; cdr3_nt: TGTGCCAGCAGGGAGCCCAGGGCTGGGGCCAACGTCCTGACTTTC; cdr3_aa: CASREPRAGANVLTF
j_call: TRBJ1-4; clone_size: NA; d_call: TRBD1; v_call: TRBV6-6; cdr3_nt: TGTGCCAGCAGTCAGACAGGGGGGAATGAAAAACTGTTTTTT; cdr3_aa: CASSQTGGNEKLFF
j_call: TRBJ2-2; clone_size: NA; d_call: NA; v_call: TRBV5-6; cdr3_nt: TGTGCCAGCGGTCGGGGGACCGGGGAGCTGTTTTTT; cdr3_aa: CASGRGTGELFF
j_call: TRBJ2-2; clone_size: NA; d_call: TRBD2; v_call: TRBV11-2; cdr3_nt: TGTGCCAGCAGCTTAAGGAGCGGGGGCACCGGGGAGCTGTTTTTT; cdr3_aa: CASSLRSGGTGELFF
j_call: TRBJ2-3; clone_size: once; d_call: NA; v_call: TRBV7-9; cdr3_nt: TGTGCCAGCAGCTTGAGTCCAGATACGCAGTATTTT; cdr3_aa: CASSLSPDTQYF
j_call: TRBJ2-7; clone_size: NA; d_call: NA; v_call: TRBV4-3; cdr3_nt: TGCGCCAGCAGCCATCGACTCGACTACGAGCAGTACTTC; cdr3_aa: CASSHRLDYEQYF
j_call: TRBJ1-2; clone_size: NA; d_call: NA; v_call: TRBV5-1; cdr3_nt: TGCGCCAGCAGCGGGGCAGGGGACTATGGCTACACCTTC; cdr3_aa: CASSGAGDYGYTF
j_call: TRBJ1-2; clone_size: NA; d_call: NA; v_call: TRBV27; cdr3_nt: TGTGCCACCAGGCGGGAGCTAGACTATGGCTACACCTTC; cdr3_aa: CATRRELDYGYTF
j_call: TRBJ2-1; clone_size: NA; d_call: TRBD1; v_call: TRBV6-1; cdr3_nt: TGTGCCAGCAGTGATACAGGGGTGAATGAGCAGTTCTTC; cdr3_aa: CASSDTGVNEQFF
j_call: TRBJ1-1; clone_size: NA; d_call: NA; v_call: TRBV23-1; cdr3_nt: TGCGCCAGCAGTCAATCGCCGGCGCCAGGGCCTATGAACACTGAAGCTTTCTTT; cdr3_aa: CASSQSPAPGPMNTEAFF
j_call: TRBJ2-2; clone_size: once; d_call: TRBD2; v_call: TRBV19; cdr3_nt: TGTGCCAGTAGCGGACTAGCGGGAAACACCGGGGAGCTGTTTTTT; cdr3_aa: CASSGLAGNTGELFF
j_call: TRBJ1-2; clone_size: NA; d_call: NA; v_call: TRBV7-9; cdr3_nt: TGTGCCAGCAGCTTGGTGGGGGGGACCGGGACGCACTATGGCTACACCTTC; cdr3_aa: CASSLVGGTGTHYGYTF
j_call: TRBJ2-7; clone_size: NA; d_call: TRBD2; v_call: TRBV5-4; cdr3_nt: TGTGCCAGCAGCCCTAGCGGGAGTTACGAGCAGTACTTC; cdr3_aa: CASSPSGSYEQYF
j_call: TRBJ2-7; clone_size: NA; d_call: NA; v_call: TRBV2; cdr3_nt: TGTGCCAGCAGTGTGACCAAGACTCGGGAGCAGTACTTC; cdr3_aa: CASSVTKTREQYF
j_call: TRBJ1-1; clone_size: NA; d_call: TRBD1; v_call: TRBV2; cdr3_nt: TGTGCCAGCAGTGGGGACAGAGACACTGAAGCTTTCTTT; cdr3_aa: CASSGDRDTEAFF